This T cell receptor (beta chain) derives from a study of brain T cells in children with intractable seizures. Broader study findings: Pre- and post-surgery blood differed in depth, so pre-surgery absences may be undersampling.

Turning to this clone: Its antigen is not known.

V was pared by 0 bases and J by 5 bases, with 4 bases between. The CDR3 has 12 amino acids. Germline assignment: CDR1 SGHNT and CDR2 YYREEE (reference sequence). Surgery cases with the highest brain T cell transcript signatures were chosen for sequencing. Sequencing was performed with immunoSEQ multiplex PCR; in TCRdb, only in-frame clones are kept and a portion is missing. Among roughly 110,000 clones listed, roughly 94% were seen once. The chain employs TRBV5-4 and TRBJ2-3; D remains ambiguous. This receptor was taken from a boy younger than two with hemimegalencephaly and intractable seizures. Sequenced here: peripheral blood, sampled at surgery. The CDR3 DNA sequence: TGTGCCAGCAGCTTGGCGGGAGATACGCAGTATTTT. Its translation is CASSLAGDTQYF.